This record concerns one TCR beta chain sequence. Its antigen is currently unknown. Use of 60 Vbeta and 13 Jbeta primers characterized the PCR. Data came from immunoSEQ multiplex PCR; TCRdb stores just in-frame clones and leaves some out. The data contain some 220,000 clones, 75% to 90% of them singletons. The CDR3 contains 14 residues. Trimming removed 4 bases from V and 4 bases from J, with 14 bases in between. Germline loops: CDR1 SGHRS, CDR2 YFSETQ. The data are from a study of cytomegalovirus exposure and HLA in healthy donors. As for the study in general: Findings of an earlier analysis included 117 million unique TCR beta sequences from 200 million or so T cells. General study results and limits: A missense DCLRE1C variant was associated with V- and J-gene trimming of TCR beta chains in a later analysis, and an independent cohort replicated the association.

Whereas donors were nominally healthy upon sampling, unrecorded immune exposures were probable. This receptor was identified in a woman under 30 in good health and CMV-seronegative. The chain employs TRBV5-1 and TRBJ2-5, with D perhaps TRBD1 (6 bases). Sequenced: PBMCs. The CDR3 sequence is CASSLTGNRETQYF. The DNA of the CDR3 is TGCGCCAGCAGCCTGACAGGCAACCGAGAGACCCAGTACTTC. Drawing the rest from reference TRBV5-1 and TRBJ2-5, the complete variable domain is KAGVTQTPRYLIKTRGQQVTLSCSPISGHRSVSWYQQTPGQGLQFLFEYFSETQRNKGNFPGRFSGRQFSNSRSEMNVSTLELGDSALYLCASSLTGNRETQYFGPGTRLLVL.